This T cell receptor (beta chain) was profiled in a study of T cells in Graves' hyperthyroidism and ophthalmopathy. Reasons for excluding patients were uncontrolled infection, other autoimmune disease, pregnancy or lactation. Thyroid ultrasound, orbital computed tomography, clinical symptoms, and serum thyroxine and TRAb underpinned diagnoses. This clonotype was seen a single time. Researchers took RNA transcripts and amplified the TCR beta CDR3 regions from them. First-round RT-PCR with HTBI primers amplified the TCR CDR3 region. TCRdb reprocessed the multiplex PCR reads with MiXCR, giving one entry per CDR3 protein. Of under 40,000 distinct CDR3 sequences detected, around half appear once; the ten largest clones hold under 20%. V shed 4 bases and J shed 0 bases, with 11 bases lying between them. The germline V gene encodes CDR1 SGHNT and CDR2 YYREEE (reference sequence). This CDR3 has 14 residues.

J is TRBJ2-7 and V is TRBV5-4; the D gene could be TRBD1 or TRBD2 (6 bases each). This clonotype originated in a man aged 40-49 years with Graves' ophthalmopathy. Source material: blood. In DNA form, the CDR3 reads TGTGCCAGCAGCAAGGGGGGAAGCTCCTACGAGCAGTACTTC. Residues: CASSKGGSSYEQYF.